This paragraph covers one T cell receptor beta chain sequence. Its specificity is not known. A read error may account for a junction end that differs from germline. Diagnosis used clinical symptoms, serum thyroxine, TRAb, thyroid ultrasound and orbital computed tomography. This specimen comes from a study of Graves' ophthalmopathy and Graves' hyperthyroidism. Study in general: Researchers obtained peripheral blood at initial diagnosis, before any treatment had begun.

The TCR beta CDR3 regions underwent amplification from RNA transcripts. An initial RT-PCR round employing HTBI primers preceded a second-round multiplex PCR. TCRdb analysed the multiplex PCR reads with MiXCR anew, one entry per CDR3 protein. The sample lists hundreds of thousands of distinct CDR3 sequences, approximately 42% occurring once. Germline loops: CDR1 WSHSY, CDR2 SAAADI. The CDR3 consists of 15 residues. General study findings and limits: Predictions made by the model for ophthalmopathy progression reached roughly 64% sensitivity and roughly 75% specificity.

The sequence was collected from an adult man with Graves' ophthalmopathy. Sequenced material: peripheral blood. The chain recombines TRBV10-2 with TRBJ2-7, with D perhaps TRBD1 (6 bases). For the CDR3, the DNA is TGTGCCAGCAGCGTAGGGGGATCCACCCTCTACGAGCAGTACTTC. Translating gives CASSVGGSTLYEQYF.